This record concerns one T cell receptor beta chain sequence. The data were obtained in a study of CD8 T cells in ankylosing spondylitis. TCRdb reanalysed the 5' RACE reads using MiXCR and keeps one entry per CDR3 protein. The data show roughly 120,000 distinct CDR3 sequences, with roughly 13% seen just once and under 3% held by the top ten. CDR3 size: 15 residues. Germline CDR1 is SGHRS and CDR2 is YFSETQ. V gave up 5 bases and J gave up 3 bases; unmatched junction bases: 11. Sequenced input: blood, either unsorted or a sorted T cell fraction (not recorded which). The chain links TRBV5-1 to TRBJ2-7; 7 nucleotides agree with TRBD2. The source of this sequence is a female donor with ankylosing spondylitis or in good health (not recorded which). CDR3 sequence: CASRADNGGFYEQYF. The CDR3 DNA is TGCGCCAGCAGAGCCGACAACGGGGGGTTCTACGAGCAGTACTTC.